This T cell receptor beta chain was obtained from a study of blood T cell repertoires in COVID-19. On the study more broadly: Italy, Spain and the United States were the sources of the convalescent and acute COVID-19 samples. PBMCs, B-cell-depleted T cells, or T cells provided the cDNA or gDNA that made up the material.

In the original processing: Reference gene primers were amplified, and this amplification served to estimate nucleated cell counts. Clones were sequenced by immunoSEQ multiplex PCR, and TCRdb holds only the in-frame ones, with some missing. The V and J calls and the clone size are those of that table, but D and trimming were determined from the DNA. The data show approximately 250,000 clones, approximately 85% seen once. V was clipped by 4 bases and J by 5 bases, with 14 bases between them. This CDR3 has 14 residues. In germline, CDR1 is SGHDT, CDR2 YYEEEE. This rearrangement joins TRBV5-6 to TRBJ2-3; perhaps TRBD2 as D (5 bases). Sequenced material: peripheral blood. The source of this sequence is a man between 40 and 49 years old with acute or convalescent COVID-19. The CDR3 nucleotides read TGTGCCAGCAGCCCTCCCAGACGGGAAGATACGCAGTATTTT. As protein: CASSPPRREDTQYF.